This TCR beta chain came from a study of cytomegalovirus exposure and HLA in healthy donors. Study outcomes and limitations: Presence/absence analyses assumed roughly uniform sequencing depth across donors.

With regard to this clone: Its antigen is not known.

The CDR3 extends over 15 amino acids. Germline CDR1 reads MDHEN; CDR2 reads SYDVKM. Trimming cost V 6 bases and J 6 bases; bases outside gene matches: 9. It was with 60 Vbeta and 13 Jbeta primers that the PCR ran. Using immunoSEQ multiplex PCR, the repertoire was profiled, and TCRdb retains in-frame clones only, with some absent. The sample lists 65,000 to 90,000 clones; about 78% were seen once. The chain employs TRBV28 and TRBJ2-4, with 9 bases aligning to TRBD2. The TCR was taken from a middle-aged woman in good health and CMV-seropositive. The sequencing input was PBMCs. The CDR3 nucleotides read TGTGCCAGCAGCCCTTTAGCGGGGGACTTAAACATTCAGTACTTC. This translates into CASSPLAGDLNIQYF. The full variable domain, rest sourced from reference TRBV28 and TRBJ2-4, is DVKVTQSSRYLVKRTGEKVFLECVQDMDHENMFWYRQDPGLGLRLIYFSYDVKMKEKGDIPEGYSVSREKKERFSLILESASTNQTSMYLCASSPLAGDLNIQYFGAGTRLSVL.